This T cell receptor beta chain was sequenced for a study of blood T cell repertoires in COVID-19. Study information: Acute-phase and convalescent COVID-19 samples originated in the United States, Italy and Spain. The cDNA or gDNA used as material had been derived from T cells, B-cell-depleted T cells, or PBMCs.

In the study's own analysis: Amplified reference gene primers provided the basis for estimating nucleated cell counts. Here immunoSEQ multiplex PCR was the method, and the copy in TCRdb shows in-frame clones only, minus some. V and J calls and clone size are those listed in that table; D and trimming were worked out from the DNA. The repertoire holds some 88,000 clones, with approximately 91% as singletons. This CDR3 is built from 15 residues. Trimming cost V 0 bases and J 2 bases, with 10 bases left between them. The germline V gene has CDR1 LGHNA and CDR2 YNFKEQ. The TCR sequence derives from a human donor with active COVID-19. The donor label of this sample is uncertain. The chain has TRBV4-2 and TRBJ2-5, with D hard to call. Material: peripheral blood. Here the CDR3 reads CASSQEGPAQETQYF. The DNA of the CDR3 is TGTGCCAGCAGCCAAGAGGGCCCGGCGCAAGAGACCCAGTACTTC.